The 32 T cell receptor beta chains listed next were all sequenced from one sample in a study of blood T cells in healthy people across ages. Next came a second PCR, run for roughly 6 to 11 cycles, which used a sample-barcoded 5' primer along with a J-beta primer mix. From the 5' RACE reads, TCRdb called clonotypes with MiXCR, one entry per CDR3 protein. This sample has about 1.6 million distinct CDR3 sequences; roughly 30% occur once, and the top ten carry around 11%. Sequences were obtained from blood. The receptor set was obtained from a woman in her 30s in good health.

CDR3 residues: CASSQSGTGDPGANVLTF. The CDR3 DNA follows: TGTGCCAGCAGCCAATCCGGGACAGGAGACCCTGGGGCCAACGTCCTGACTTTC. This chain connects TRBV4-2 to TRBJ2-6, with 8 bases aligning to TRBD1. Trimming cost V 2 bases and J 2 bases; bases outside gene matches: 8. This CDR3 is built from 18 residues. Per the germline V gene, CDR1 is LGHNA and CDR2 is YNFKEQ.

This clonotype was counted only a few times. The J gene is TRBJ2-1, the V gene TRBV7-9, with D unresolved. The CDR3 spans 14 residues. Trimming took off 5 bases at V and 0 bases at J, with 8 bases between the two ends. Germline V gene sequence: CDR1 SEHNR, CDR2 FQNEAQ (reference sequence). The CDR3 spells CASSVSSSYNEQFF. CDR3 in DNA: TGTGCCAGCAGCGTTTCGAGCTCCTACAATGAGCAGTTCTTC.

The chain carries TRBV15 and TRBJ2-1, with D unclear. Germline V lookup: CDR1 LNHNV, CDR2 YYDKDF (reference sequence). This CDR3 comprises 14 residues. V was pared by 0 bases and J by 4 bases, with 7 bases between. The CDR3 DNA reads as TGTGCCACCAGCAGAGAGTCTGGATACAATGAGCAGTTCTTC. Translated, it gives CATSRESGYNEQFF.

This clonotype was seen ten or more times. The junction differs from germline at one of its ends, possibly a read error. The CDR3 nucleotides read TGCGCCAGTAGTCCGGGACTAGCGGGCCAAGAGACCCAGTACTTC. This sequence encodes CASSPGLAGQETQYF. The chain has TRBV7-2 and TRBJ2-5; 12 nucleotides line up with TRBD2. CDR1 and CDR2 from the germline V gene are SGHTA and FQGNSA. This CDR3 has 15 residues.

This chain links TRBV7-9 with TRBJ2-5; 7 bases align to TRBD2. In germline, CDR1 is SEHNR, CDR2 FQNEAQ (reference sequence). This CDR3 is built from 15 residues. V was clipped by 2 bases and J by 9 bases; unmatched bases: 12. This CDR3 reads CASSLSSSGIEAQYF. CDR3 sequence (DNA): TGTGCCAGCAGCTTATCCTCTAGCGGAATCGAGGCCCAGTACTTC.

This rearrangement joins TRBV4-2 to TRBJ2-3; weak D call: TRBD2 (7 bases). The CDR3 covers 16 residues. Trimming cost V 0 bases and J 2 bases, with 12 bases left between them. Germline V gives CDR1 LGHNA, CDR2 YNFKEQ. The CDR3 reads CASSQDKGGNTDTQYF. Here the CDR3 DNA reads TGTGCCAGCAGCCAAGACAAGGGGGGGAACACAGATACGCAGTATTTT.

This chain joins TRBV10-3 and TRBJ2-3; D is undetermined. This CDR3 region has 16 residues. V lost 0 bases to trimming and J lost 3 bases, with 13 bases between them. Per germline, CDR1 ENHRY and CDR2 SYGVKD. CDR3 residues: CAISESTLDQTDTQYF. CDR3 nucleotides: TGTGCCATCAGTGAGTCGACTTTGGACCAGACAGATACGCAGTATTTT.

The chain's CDR3 is CASSEGQGPPLSYGYTF. The CDR3 coding sequence is TGTGCCAGCAGTGAGGGACAGGGGCCACCTCTGTCCTATGGCTACACCTTC. The rearrangement links TRBV6-1 to TRBJ1-2; 10 bases align to TRBD1. After removal of 3 bases from V and 4 bases from J, the junction contained 11 bases not matched to a gene. CDR1 and CDR2 (germline): MNHNS, SASEGT. The CDR3 consists of 17 residues.

The sample holds a few counts of this clonotype. A much larger clonotype is one base distant, so this may be a read error. The chain employs TRBV20-1 and TRBJ2-7; possibly TRBD2 for D (6 bases). Germline values: CDR1 DFQATT, CDR2 SNEGSKA (reference sequence). There are 14 residues in the CDR3. The CDR3 DNA reads as TGCGGTGCTAGAGATGGGGGGAGAGCATACGAGCAGTACTTC. Translated: CGARDGGRAYEQYF.

In this sample, this clonotype turned up a few times. This may be a read error: a much more frequent sequence differs by one nucleotide. The chain joins TRBV20-1 to TRBJ2-7; D is unresolved. Germline V gene data show CDR1 as DFQATT and CDR2 as SNEGSKA (reference sequence). This CDR3 is 12 amino acids long. The CDR3 loop reads CSANADGYGQYF. The DNA for the CDR3 is TGCAGTGCTAATGCGGACGGGTACGGGCAGTACTTC.

As regards this clonotype: An end of the junction does not agree with germline; a read error may underlie this. V and J are TRBV6-5 and TRBJ1-2; D is possibly TRBD1 (6 bases). The germline V gene has CDR1 MNHEY and CDR2 SVGAGI. The CDR3 totals 16 residues. This CDR3 is CASSSRTGTLNYGYTF. The CDR3 DNA reads as TGTGCCAGTAGTTCTCGCACAGGGACACTCAACTATGGCTACACCTTC.

This clonotype appeared a few times. The rearrangement uses TRBV7-6 and TRBJ2-3; 11 nucleotides align to TRBD2. Unmatched junction bases numbered 11, after V lost 2 bases and J lost 1 base. The CDR3 consists of 19 residues. In germline, CDR1 is SGHVS, CDR2 FNYEAQ. The CDR3 nucleotides are TGTGCCAGCAGCTTAATTAGCGGGGGGGCCATTATCGGCACAGATACGCAGTATTTT. Residues: CASSLISGGAIIGTDTQYF.

The V call is TRBV2, the J call TRBJ2-7; no firm D call. The CDR3 has 12 amino acids. The ends were cut back, 2 bases at V and 3 bases at J, with 5 bases in the middle. Germline lookup yields CDR1 SNHLY and CDR2 FYNNEI. CDR3 protein: CASSEIDYEQYF. The CDR3 DNA follows: TGTGCCAGCAGTGAAATCGACTACGAGCAGTACTTC.

This chain uses TRBV27 with TRBJ1-5, with a tentative D call TRBD1 (5 bases). Trimming left V 2 bases short and J 4 bases short, with 12 bases between. The CDR3 consists of 15 residues. CDR1 is MNHEY and CDR2 is SMNVEV in the germline V gene (reference sequence). CDR3 residues: CASSLGAGRNQPQHF. The CDR3, as DNA: TGTGCCAGCAGTTTAGGGGCAGGACGGAATCAGCCCCAGCATTTT.

This chain connects TRBV21-1 to TRBJ1-1. TRBV21-1 is annotated as a pseudogene. The CDR3 runs to 15 residues. The CDR3 loop is CASRRSRTMNTEAFF. As DNA, the CDR3 is TGTGCCAGCCGCCGGTCTAGGACTATGAACACTGAAGCTTTCTTT.

DNA for the CDR3: TGTGCCACCAGCGGGGGACTAGCGGGGGCTGTGGAGCAGTACTTC. Residues: CATSGGLAGAVEQYF. This chain connects TRBV15 to TRBJ2-7, with 14 positions matching TRBD2. This CDR3 is built from 15 residues. The germline gives CDR1 LNHNV, CDR2 YYDKDF (reference sequence). After removal of 5 bases from V and 7 bases from J, the junction contained 7 bases not matched to a gene.

The CDR3 is CASSPRDRFNSPLHF. CDR3 sequence (DNA): TGTGCCAGCAGTCCCCGGGACAGGTTCAATTCACCCCTCCACTTT. The rearrangement links TRBV28 to TRBJ1-6; 8 bases line up with TRBD1. The CDR3 runs 15 residues. J was trimmed by 7 bases and V by 5 bases; bases with no gene match: 7. The germline V gene encodes CDR1 MDHEN and CDR2 SYDVKM.

J is TRBJ2-7 and V is TRBV4-2, with 9 bases that match TRBD2. The V and J ends lost 0 bases and 3 bases, in that order; junction bases with no gene match: 6. CDR1 and CDR2 (germline): LGHNA, YNFKEQ. CDR3 length equals 16 residues. In DNA form, the CDR3 reads TGTGCCAGCAGCCAAGATCGGAAGCGGGAGGACTACGAGCAGTACTTC. It yields the protein CASSQDRKREDYEQYF.

This clonotype was seen only a few times. The rearrangement links TRBV13 to TRBJ2-6; 8 bases map to TRBD1. Germline loops: CDR1 PRHDT, CDR2 FYEKMQ (reference sequence). V was clipped by 4 bases and J by 1 base; unmatched bases: 6. The CDR3 totals 17 residues. CDR3 loop: CASSSARDRSGANVLTF. The CDR3 region has the DNA TGTGCCAGCAGCTCCGCCCGGGACAGGTCTGGGGCCAACGTCCTGACTTTC.

This clonotype was observed a few times. The chain recombines TRBV9 with TRBJ2-1; TRBD1 aligns across 7 bases. The ends lost 3 bases at V and 5 bases at J; junction bases unmatched: 5. CDR1 is SGDLS, CDR2 YYNGEE, per germline. The CDR3 runs 14 residues. This CDR3 is CASSDRGSNNEQFF. The CDR3 bases are TGTGCCAGCAGCGACAGGGGATCGAACAATGAGCAGTTCTTC.

This clonotype was counted only a few times. V is TRBV27 and J is TRBJ2-1, with D maybe TRBD2 (6 bases). The CDR3 runs to 11 residues. The V end lost 7 bases, the J end lost 12 bases, and 13 bases lay between the germline ends. The V gene's germline CDR1 is MNHEY and CDR2 SMNVEV (reference sequence). CDR3: CASNSRGAQFF. The CDR3 DNA reads as TGTGCCAGCAATAGCCGCGGGGCGCAGTTCTTC.

This chain links TRBV20-1 with TRBJ1-1; D remains unclear. The CDR3 runs 15 residues. V lost 1 base and J lost 2, with 14 bases in between. CDR1 is DFQATT, CDR2 SNEGSKA, per germline (reference sequence). The CDR3 spells CSARVQKQTNTEAFF. The CDR3 DNA is TGCAGTGCTAGAGTGCAGAAACAAACTAACACTGAAGCTTTCTTT.

This clonotype was seen only a few times. The chain uses TRBV12-3 or TRBV12-4 and TRBJ1-1; D is perhaps TRBD1 (6 bases). This CDR3 has 15 amino acids. Trimming took off 6 bases at V and 4 bases at J, with 18 bases between the two ends. The CDR3 protein is CASSRSGGRGTEAFF. The CDR3, as DNA: TGTGCCAGCAGCCGGTCGGGGGGCCGGGGCACTGAAGCTTTCTTT.

This clonotype has more than one count but fewer than ten. The chain employs TRBV7-2 and TRBJ1-1; D is unresolved. CDR3 length: 13 residues. Germline CDR1 SGHTA, CDR2 FQGNSA. V lost 1 base and J 6 bases, leaving 9 bases between the germline ends. The CDR3 DNA reads as TGTGCCAGCAGCTTAGGGTGGGCGGCTGAAGCTTTCTTT. Translating gives CASSLGWAAEAFF.

J is TRBJ2-3 and V is TRBV2, with 10 bases fitting TRBD2. The CDR3 has 17 amino acids. The germline V gene encodes CDR1 SNHLY and CDR2 FYNNEI. V trimming: 8 bases; J trimming: 5 bases; junction bases outside the gene matches: 16. DNA for the CDR3: TGTGCCAGCCGCCAAGGGCTAGCGGGGGTGGAAGTAGATACGCAGTATTTT. It encodes CASRQGLAGVEVDTQYF.

The chain combines TRBV19 with TRBJ2-7; tentative D call: TRBD1 (5 bases). Germline CDR1 reads LNHDA; CDR2 reads SQIVND (reference sequence). CDR3 length: 15 residues. Deletions cut 0 bases from V and 3 bases from J, with 12 bases between. As DNA, the CDR3 is TGTGCCAGTAGTATAGATCTGAGGACAAGCTACGAGCAGTACTTC. It codes for CASSIDLRTSYEQYF.

This clonotype was counted a few times. The chain has TRBV19 and TRBJ2-1; the D gene is possibly TRBD2 (5 bases). The CDR3 has 15 residues. In germline, CDR1 is LNHDA, CDR2 SQIVND (reference sequence). The V end was cut by 2 bases, the J end by 1 base, with 9 bases between. CDR3: CASSIRAGSYNEQFF. CDR3 sequence (DNA): TGTGCCAGTAGTATACGGGCGGGTTCCTACAATGAGCAGTTCTTC. The entire variable domain, with the rest obtained from reference TRBV19 and TRBJ2-1, is as follows: DGGITQSPKYLFRKEGQNVTLSCEQNLNHDAMYWYRQDPGQGLRLIYYSQIVNDFQKGDIAEGYSVSREKKESFPLTVTSAQKNPTAFYLCASSIRAGSYNEQFFGPGTRLTVL.

The table lists this clonotype with many counts. This chain joins TRBV20-1 and TRBJ1-2; a weak D match, TRBD1 (6 bases). The CDR3 extends over 14 amino acids. Germline V CDR1 and CDR2: DFQATT, SNEGSKA (reference sequence). V lost 1 base and J 0 bases, leaving 9 bases between the germline ends. CDR3 DNA: TGCAGTGCTAGAGCTACAGGGACTAACTATGGCTACACCTTC. Amino acids: CSARATGTNYGYTF.

This clonotype has only one observation. The V and J genes are TRBV6-1 and TRBJ2-7; the D gene could be TRBD1 or TRBD2 (5 bases each). This CDR3 spans 14 amino acids. The germline V gene has CDR1 MNHNS and CDR2 SASEGT. V lost 6 bases and J 5 bases, leaving 17 bases between the germline ends. As DNA, the CDR3 is TGTGCCAGCAGGGAGGTAGGGGTCAGTCACGAGCAGTACTTC. Its translation: CASREVGVSHEQYF.

Details on this clonotype: A read error may be the cause here, since a much bigger clone is one base away. The chain carries TRBV20-1 and TRBJ2-7; D is undetermined. Per germline, CDR1 DFQATT and CDR2 SNEGSKA (reference sequence). The length of the CDR3 is 12 residues. The CDR3 DNA sequence: TGCGGTGCTAGTTTTTCGTCCTACGAGCAGTACTTC. Translated, it gives CGASFSSYEQYF.

The V and J genes are TRBV12-3 or TRBV12-4 and TRBJ2-5; 8 nucleotides line up with TRBD2. The trim removed 8 bases at V and 11 bases at J, leaving 16 bases unmatched. The CDR3 is made up of 14 amino acids. Here the CDR3 DNA reads TGTGCCAGCCGACCCCGGCGGGAGGCGGGGGAGCAGTACTTC. Translated: CASRPRREAGEQYF.

The chain is built from TRBV30 and TRBJ1-1, with 8 bases matching TRBD1. Unmatched junction bases numbered 14, after V lost 2 bases and J lost 3 bases. The CDR3 contains 17 residues. Germline V gene data show CDR1 as GTSNPN and CDR2 as SVGIG (reference sequence). CDR3 sequence: CAWSNPTRRGLDTEAFF. The CDR3 DNA reads TGTGCCTGGAGTAACCCGACTCGCAGGGGGCTGGACACTGAAGCTTTCTTT.